What follows is one TCR beta chain and its context. Its antigen is undetermined. The repertoire was sequenced with immunoSEQ multiplex PCR; TCRdb's copy has only in-frame clones and lacks some. The sample contains approximately 54,000 clones, more than 70% of which appear only once. These donors were members of the 120-subject validation cohort, a group separate from the roughly 670-subject first cohort. This sample was included in a study of cytomegalovirus exposure and HLA in healthy donors. Study at large: The platform used for the 120 or so validation repertoires matched that of the roughly 700 first-cohort repertoires, a later analysis reported.

V lost 4 bases, J lost 8 bases, and 14 bases lay in between. Germline CDR1 and CDR2: SGHDN and FVKESK. CDR3 length: 13 residues. Broader study findings: That first-cohort TCR clusters tended to co-occur in the 120 or so validation repertoires was found in a later analysis.

The genes are TRBV14 and TRBJ1-2; D unresolved. This receptor was identified in a woman between 18 and 29 years old in good health and CMV-seropositive. Sequencing used PBMCs. CDR3 bases: TGTGCCAGCAGCCGATACATTAGCGAGGGCTACACCTTC. Its translation: CASSRYISEGYTF.